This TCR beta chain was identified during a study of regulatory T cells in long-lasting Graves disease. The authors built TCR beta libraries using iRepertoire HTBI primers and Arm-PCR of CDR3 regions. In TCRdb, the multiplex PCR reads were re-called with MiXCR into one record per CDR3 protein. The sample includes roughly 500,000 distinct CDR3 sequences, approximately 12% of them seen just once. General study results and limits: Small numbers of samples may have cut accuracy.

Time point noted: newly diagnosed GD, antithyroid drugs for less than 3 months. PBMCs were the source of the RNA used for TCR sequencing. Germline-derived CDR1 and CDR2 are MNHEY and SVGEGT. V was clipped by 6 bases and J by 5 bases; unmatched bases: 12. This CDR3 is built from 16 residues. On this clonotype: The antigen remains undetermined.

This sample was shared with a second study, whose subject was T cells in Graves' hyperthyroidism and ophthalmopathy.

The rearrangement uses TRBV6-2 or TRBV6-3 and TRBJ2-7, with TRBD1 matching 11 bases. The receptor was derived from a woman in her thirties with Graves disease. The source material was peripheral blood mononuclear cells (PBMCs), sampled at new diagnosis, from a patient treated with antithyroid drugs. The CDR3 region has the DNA TGTGCCAGCAGCCTCACTCGGACAGGGGGCCTCCACGAGCAGTACTTC. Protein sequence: CASSLTRTGGLHEQYF.